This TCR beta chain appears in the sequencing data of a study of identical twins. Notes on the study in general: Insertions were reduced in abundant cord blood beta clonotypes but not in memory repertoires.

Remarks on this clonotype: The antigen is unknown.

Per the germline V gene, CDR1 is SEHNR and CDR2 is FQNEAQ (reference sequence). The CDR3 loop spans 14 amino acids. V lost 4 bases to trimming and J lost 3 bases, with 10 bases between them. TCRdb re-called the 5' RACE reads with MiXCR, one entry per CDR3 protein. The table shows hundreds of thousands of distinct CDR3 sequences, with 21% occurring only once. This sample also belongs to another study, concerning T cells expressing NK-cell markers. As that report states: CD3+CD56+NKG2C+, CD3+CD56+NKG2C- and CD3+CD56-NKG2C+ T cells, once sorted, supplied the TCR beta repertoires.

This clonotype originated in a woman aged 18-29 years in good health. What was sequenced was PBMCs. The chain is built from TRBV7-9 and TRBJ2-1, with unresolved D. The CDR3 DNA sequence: TGTGCCAGCAGCTCCTTGATATTCTACAATGAGCAGTTCTTC. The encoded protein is CASSSLIFYNEQFF.